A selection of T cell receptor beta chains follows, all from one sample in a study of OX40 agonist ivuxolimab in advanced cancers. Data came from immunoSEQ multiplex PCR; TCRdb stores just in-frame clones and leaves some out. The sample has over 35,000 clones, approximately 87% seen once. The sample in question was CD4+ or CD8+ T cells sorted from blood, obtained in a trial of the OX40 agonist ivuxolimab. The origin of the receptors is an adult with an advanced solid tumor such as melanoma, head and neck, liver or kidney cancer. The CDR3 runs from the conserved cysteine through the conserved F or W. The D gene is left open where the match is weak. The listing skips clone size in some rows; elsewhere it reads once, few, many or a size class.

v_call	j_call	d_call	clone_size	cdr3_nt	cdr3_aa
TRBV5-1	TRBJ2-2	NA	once	TGCGCCAGCAGCTTGGAAAAGTTCTCGCTGTTTTTT	CASSLEKFSLFF
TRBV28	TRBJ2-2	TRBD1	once	TGTGCCAGCATATCAGGGGGAAACGGGGAGCTGTTTTTT	CASISGGNGELFF
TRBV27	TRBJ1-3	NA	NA	TGTGCCAGCAGTCCAACGGACAGTCTAATGCTCGGAAACACCATATATTTT	CASSPTDSLMLGNTIYF
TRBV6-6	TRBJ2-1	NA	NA	TGTGCCAGCAGGACCGGGACCTACAATGAGCAGTTCTTC	CASRTGTYNEQFF
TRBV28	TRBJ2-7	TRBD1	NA	TGTGCCAGCAGTTCGCCCGGGACAGTCACCTACGAGCAGTACTTC	CASSSPGTVTYEQYF
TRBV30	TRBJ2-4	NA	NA	TGTGCCTGGAGTACAGCAGGGGGGGGCACCATTCAGTACTTC	CAWSTAGGGTIQYF
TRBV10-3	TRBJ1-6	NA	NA	TGTGCCAACCGGGACACCTATAATTCACCCCTCCACTTT	CANRDTYNSPLHF
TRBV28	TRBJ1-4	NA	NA	TGTGCCAGCAGTTCAGGAGACAGGCCAACTAATGAAAAACTGTTTTTT	CASSSGDRPTNEKLFF
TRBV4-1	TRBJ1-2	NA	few	TGCGCCAGCAGCCCCTCTCAGGGTTTGAACTATGGCTACACCTTC	CASSPSQGLNYGYTF
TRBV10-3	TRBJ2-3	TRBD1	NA	TGTGCCATCAGGGGACAGGCCACAGATACGCAGTATTTT	CAIRGQATDTQYF
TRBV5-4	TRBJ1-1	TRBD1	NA	TGTGCCAGCAGCCCGGGACAGGGGAACACTGAAGCTTTCTTT	CASSPGQGNTEAFF
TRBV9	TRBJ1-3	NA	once	TGTGCCAGCAGCGTAGGGGTCGCAATAACTGGAAACACCATATATTTT	CASSVGVAITGNTIYF
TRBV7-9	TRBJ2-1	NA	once	TGTGCCAGCAGCACCCCTGGGGTGAATGAGCAGTTCTTC	CASSTPGVNEQFF
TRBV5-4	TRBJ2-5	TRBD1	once	TGTGCCAGCAGCAGATCAGGACAGGGAGTGTACCAAGAGACCCAGTACTTC	CASSRSGQGVYQETQYF
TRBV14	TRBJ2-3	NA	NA	TGTGCCAGCAGCCGCCGGGATTTCACAGATACGCAGTATTTT	CASSRRDFTDTQYF
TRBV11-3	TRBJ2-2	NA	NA	TGTGCCAGCAGCTTAGGGGCAGTCACCGGGGAGCTGTTTTTT	CASSLGAVTGELFF
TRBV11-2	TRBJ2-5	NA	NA	TGTGCCAGCAGCTTAATGATAGGTGAAGAGACCCAGTACTTC	CASSLMIGEETQYF
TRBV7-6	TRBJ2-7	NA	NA	TGTGCCAGCAGCTTACCTGGGGCAGGCTACGAGCAGTACTTC	CASSLPGAGYEQYF
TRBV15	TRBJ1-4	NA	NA	TGTGCCACCAGCAGAGATGAGTCCGGAAAACTGTTTTTT	CATSRDESGKLFF
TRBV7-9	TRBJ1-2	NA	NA	TGTGCCAGCAGCCAAGGGCCAACACCTATTAAGGGCTACACCTTC	CASSQGPTPIKGYTF
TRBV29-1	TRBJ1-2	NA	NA	TGCAGCGTTGAAGAGCGTATAAAGTTTCGTGGCTACACCTTC	CSVEERIKFRGYTF
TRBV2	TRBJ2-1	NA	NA	TGTGCCAGCAGTTTGCAATCTAGCTCCTACAATGAGCAGTTCTTC	CASSLQSSSYNEQFF
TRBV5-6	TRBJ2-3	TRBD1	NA	TGTGCCAGCAGCTTCCCAGGGGGCGCAGATACGCAGTATTTT	CASSFPGGADTQYF
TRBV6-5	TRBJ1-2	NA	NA	TGTGCCAGCAGAAGCACTGGACATAAGGGCTACACCTTC	CASRSTGHKGYTF
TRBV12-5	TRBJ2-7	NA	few	TGTGCTAGTGGCCTCGGAGATGGGCAAGTCTACGAGCAGTACTTC	CASGLGDGQVYEQYF
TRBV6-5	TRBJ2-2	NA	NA	TGTGCCAGCAGTTTCAAAAGGGGTAACGGGGAGCTGTTTTTT	CASSFKRGNGELFF
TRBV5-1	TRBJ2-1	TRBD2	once	TGCGCCATCTCTCAAGCGGGAGGCTCCGATGAGCAGTTCTTC	CAISQAGGSDEQFF
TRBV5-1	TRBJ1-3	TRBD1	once	TGCGCCAGCAGCTTGGCCGGGACAGCCTCTGGAAACACCATATATTTT	CASSLAGTASGNTIYF
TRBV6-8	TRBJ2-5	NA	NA	TGTGCCAGCGAAGCGTCAGAGACCCAGTACTTC	CASEASETQYF
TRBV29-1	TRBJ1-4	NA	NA	TGCAGCGTCACGACCGAAACTGGCGAAAAACTGTTTTTT	CSVTTETGEKLFF
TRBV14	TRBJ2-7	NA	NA	TGTGCCAGCAGCCAACTACTAGCCGGAGAGCAGTACTTC	CASSQLLAGEQYF
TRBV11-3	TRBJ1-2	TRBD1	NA	TGTGCCAGCAGCGTATACAGGGGAGGCTACACCTTC	CASSVYRGGYTF